This T cell receptor beta chain was captured in a study of blood T cell repertoires in COVID-19 (TCRdb year 2020). Concerning the study at large: The collaborator samples originated in the United States, Italy and Spain and spanned the acute and convalescent phases of COVID-19. The material from the prospective study consisted of cDNA or gDNA derived from T cells, B-cell-depleted T cells, or PBMCs. Deeply sampled blood TCRbeta repertoires from subjects exposed to, actively infected with, or recovered from COVID-19 were included in the dataset. A freely available public database, intended as a resource for researchers studying the immune response to SARS-CoV-2, is where the repertoires were released. The samples were drawn from the first 160 participants of the ongoing ImmuneRACE study and from under 1,500 subjects provided by 6 global collaborators. A de-identified subject ID, COVID-19 status, age in years and sex were almost always included in the sample metadata. Where available, HLA class I and class II types were taken from metadata supplied by the sample provider and were not determined by assay-based typing. General findings and caveats noted by the study authors: The amount of clinical and demographic metadata varied by source and participant and was provided uncurated.

Based on the germline V gene, the CDR1 and CDR2 sequences are MNHEY and SVGAGI. The trim is 5 bases for V and 0 bases for J, with a gap of 10 bases between the germline ends. CDR3 length: 14 amino acids, cysteine to phenylalanine. Just the 42-base CDR3 DNA is kept, in frame starting at base 1. Points on this clone: It has no known antigen specificity. Base qualities were left out, and no much larger clone turns up one base away.

The immunoSEQ Assay, a bias-controlled multiplex PCR, was used to amplify TCRbeta CDR3 regions from genomic DNA. As for the original processing: The number of nucleated cells in each sample was estimated by amplification of reference gene primers within the assay. To quantify the absolute abundance of each unique TCRbeta CDR3 rearrangement, sequence reads were collapsed and filtered. For each sample, productive Simpson clonality was calculated by taking the square root of Simpson's diversity index across productive rearrangements. Held by TCRdb, this immuneACCESS table contains in-frame sequences only and omits some clones. Under half of the omission traces to an unresolved V gene where checked; the cause of the rest is unknown. V and J calls and clone size are given by that table; D and trimming were obtained from the DNA. This sample holds tens of thousands of clones; more than 65% were observed only once. The ten top clones hold about 23% of the sample.

Collaborating institutions collected whole blood in K2EDTA tubes following their own protocols. Collaborator samples were shipped for TCRbeta analysis as frozen whole blood, isolated PBMCs, or DNA extracted from either sample type. The chain is encoded by TRBV6-5 joined to TRBJ1-1; TRBD1 is perhaps the D gene, given 6 matching bases. This sequence originates from a man older than 75 with active or convalescent COVID-19. The specimen sequenced was peripheral blood. In nucleotides, the sequence is TGTGCCAGCAGTAACAGGGAGATGAACACTGAAGCTTTCTTT. Translated, this is CASSNREMNTEAFF.